Presented here are 22 T cell receptor beta chains from one specimen sequenced in a study of CD8+CD57+ T cells in acquired aplastic anemia. Investigators profiled TCR beta VDJ and CDR3 from genomic DNA template. TCRdb passed the reads through MiXCR, listing each CDR3 protein once. The data hold about 40,000 distinct CDR3 sequences, with 68% observed a single time. The specimen was sorted CD4+, CD8+, or CD8+CD57+ T cells (not recorded which) from PBMCs. The receptors stem from a human donor in good health, serving as a control.

This clonotype appeared many times. J is TRBJ1-1 and V is TRBV14; perhaps TRBD1 as D (6 bases). Trimming removed 0 bases at V and 6 bases at J, with 14 bases between. The CDR3 covers 15 residues. Looked up from germline, CDR1 is SGHDN and CDR2 is FVKESK. CDR3 amino acids: CASSQEWVGGSEAFF. The CDR3 DNA reads as TGTGCCAGCAGCCAAGAATGGGTGGGGGGCTCTGAAGCTTTCTTT.

This chain links TRBV3-1 with TRBJ2-1; 7 positions match TRBD2. The CDR3 totals 13 residues. With V trimmed by 5 bases and J by 6 bases, 4 bases remained unmatched. CDR1 and CDR2 (germline): LGHDT, YNNKEL (reference sequence). DNA of the CDR3: TGTGCCAGCAGCGGGTTAGCGGGCAATGAGCAGTTCTTC. It yields the protein CASSGLAGNEQFF.

The chain uses TRBV11-1 and TRBJ2-7, with 8 bases identical to TRBD1. The tail of the sequence fits TRBJ2-1 better, so the J call may be wrong. CDR1 and CDR2 (germline): SGHAT, FQDESV (reference sequence). This CDR3 comprises 16 residues. CDR3 sequence: CASSVYTGQALGEQFF. The CDR3 DNA sequence: TGTGCCAGCAGCGTATACACGGGACAGGCTTTGGGTGAGCAGTTCTTC.

The chain links TRBV4-1 to TRBJ2-4; 7 bases are a match to TRBD1. Trimming removed 2 bases from V and 9 bases from J; junction bases left unmatched: 10. The CDR3 totals 15 residues. Germline V gene data show CDR1 as MGHRA and CDR2 as YSYEKL. In nucleotides, the CDR3 is TGCGCCAGCAGCCAAAACGACCAGGGGGACATCATTCAGTACTTC. Protein product: CASSQNDQGDIIQYF.

V gene TRBV7-2 combines with J gene TRBJ1-1; 8 bases agree with TRBD1. V lost 4 bases to trimming and J lost 11 bases; unmatched junction nucleotides: 9. Germline V gene data show CDR1 as SGHTA and CDR2 as FQGNSA. This CDR3 has 13 residues. The CDR3 loop is CASSSQGGVVAFF. The CDR3 DNA reads as TGTGCCAGCAGCTCACAGGGGGGGGTGGTGGCTTTCTTT.

This clonotype was detected only once. One end of the junction fails to match germline, which may point to a read error. The chain recombines TRBV7-9 with TRBJ2-3; D might be TRBD2 (5 bases). The CDR3 has 13 amino acids. Per the germline V gene, CDR1 is SEHNR and CDR2 is FQNEAQ (reference sequence). The chain's CDR3 is CASSPGGTDMQYF. For the CDR3, the DNA is TGTGCCAGCAGCCCTGGAGGCACAGATATGCAGTATTTT.

V and J are TRBV2 and TRBJ1-2; D not certain. This CDR3 comprises 14 residues. Germline CDR1 SNHLY, CDR2 FYNNEI. Trimming stripped 7 bases from V and 6 bases from J, with 18 bases between. CDR3 nucleotides: TGTGCCAGCATAGGTGGCAGTTTCCAAAATGGCTACACCTTC. This sequence encodes CASIGGSFQNGYTF.

The J gene is TRBJ2-2, the V gene TRBV24-1, with D possibly matching TRBD1 (8 bases). The CDR3 is 16 residues long. Deletions cut 6 bases from V and 1 base from J, with 14 bases between. Looked up from germline, CDR1 is KGHDR and CDR2 is SFDVKD. The CDR3 DNA sequence: TGTGCCACCAGTTGGGAGGGACAGGAGAACACCGGGGAGCTGTTTTTT. Translating it yields CATSWEGQENTGELFF.

The chain has TRBV24-1 and TRBJ1-5; TRBD1 agrees at 9 bases. Germline assignment: CDR1 KGHDR and CDR2 SFDVKD. CDR3 length: 18 residues. Trimming removed 3 bases from V and 2 bases from J; junction bases left unmatched: 10. The CDR3 sequence: CATSDGTGSATGNQPQHF. The CDR3 nucleotides are TGTGCCACCAGTGATGGGACAGGGAGCGCTACTGGCAATCAGCCCCAGCATTTT.

This clonotype was counted a few times. The rearrangement uses TRBV19 and TRBJ1-1; D is ambiguous. The V end was cut by 1 base, the J end by 0 bases, with 9 bases between. Germline V gives CDR1 LNHDA, CDR2 SQIVND (reference sequence). There are 15 residues in the CDR3. The CDR3 spells CASSIVVGMNTEAFF. CDR3 bases: TGTGCCAGTAGTATAGTAGTGGGCATGAACACTGAAGCTTTCTTT.

The rearrangement links TRBV29-1 to TRBJ2-7; 8 bases fit TRBD1. The CDR3 length is 13 residues. Germline trimming cut 6 bases from V and 4 bases from J; bases unmatched to any gene: 8. Germline V gene data show CDR1 as SQVTM and CDR2 as ANQGSEA. This chain's CDR3 is CSVEDRAGYEQYF. DNA for the CDR3: TGCAGCGTCGAGGACAGGGCAGGGTACGAGCAGTACTTC.

This clonotype was seen a few times. J is TRBJ1-1 and V is TRBV19; 9 bases are shared with TRBD1. V was pared by 7 bases and J by 3 bases, with 6 bases of the junction left unmatched. CDR3 length: 14 residues. Germline CDR1 LNHDA, CDR2 SQIVND (reference sequence). The CDR3 loop reads CASNEGTGHTEAFF. The CDR3 region has the DNA TGTGCCAGTAATGAGGGGACAGGGCACACTGAAGCTTTCTTT.

The chain links TRBV10-2 to TRBJ2-1, with no clear D. The CDR3 spans 14 residues. With 6 bases removed from V and 0 bases from J, the gap between germline ends came to 9 bases. CDR1 WSHSY and CDR2 SAAADI come from the germline V gene. The CDR3 DNA is TGCGCCAGCAGCCGGGCCATCTCCTACAATGAGCAGTTCTTC. Translation: CASSRAISYNEQFF.

CDR3 nucleotides: TGTGCCAGCAGTTCCCGTGACAGCAACTATGGCTACACCTTC. Amino acid sequence: CASSSRDSNYGYTF. This sequence joins TRBV27 and TRBJ1-2, with D maybe TRBD1 (5 bases). CDR1 and CDR2 (germline): MNHEY, SMNVEV (reference sequence). Trimming cost V 4 bases and J 2 bases, with 11 bases left between them. CDR3 size: 14 residues.

The V gene is TRBV9, the J gene TRBJ2-3, with 9 bases aligning to TRBD2. With 0 bases clipped from V and 5 bases from J, the junction kept 7 bases outside the gene matches. Germline loops: CDR1 SGDLS, CDR2 YYNGEE. There are 16 residues in the CDR3. CDR3 sequence reads: CASSVDSGGGGDTQYF. For the CDR3, the DNA is TGTGCCAGCAGCGTAGATAGCGGGGGAGGTGGAGATACGCAGTATTTT.

Concerning this clonotype itself: The junction does not match germline at one end; this may be a read error. The J gene is TRBJ2-1, the V gene TRBV4-3, with 11 bases lining up with TRBD2. Germline CDR1 LGHNA, CDR2 YSLEER. The CDR3 sequence is 16 residues long. The chain's CDR3 is CASSLGGTSGYNEQLF. The CDR3 bases are TGCGCCAGCAGCCTGGGGGGGACTAGCGGATACAATGAGCAGCTCTTC.

This chain joins TRBV5-5 and TRBJ1-5, with no clear D. The V end lost 1 base, the J end lost 5 bases, and 7 bases lay between the germline ends. The V gene's germline CDR1 is SGHKS and CDR2 YYEKEE (reference sequence). The CDR3 is 13 amino acids. The CDR3 region is CASSLIWDQPQHF. The CDR3 DNA follows: TGTGCCAGCAGCTTGATTTGGGATCAGCCCCAGCATTTT.

This chain joins TRBV29-1 and TRBJ1-1; no clear D. Between the trimmed V and J ends, which lost 2 bases and 4 bases, there was a span of 5 bases. This CDR3 spans 11 amino acids. CDR1 SQVTM and CDR2 ANQGSEA come from the germline V gene. CDR3 sequence: CSVESTTEAFF. The CDR3 DNA follows: TGCAGCGTTGAAAGTACCACTGAAGCTTTCTTT.

CDR3 sequence (DNA): TGTGCCAGCAGGGTCAGCGGGGGGGTTGCAGATACGCAGTATTTT. This sequence encodes CASRVSGGVADTQYF. The J gene is TRBJ2-3, the V gene TRBV2; 10 bases match TRBD2. Germline CDR1 reads SNHLY; CDR2 reads FYNNEI. V trimming: 6 bases; J trimming: 4 bases; junction bases outside the gene matches: 7. CDR3 length: 15 residues.

This clonotype was recorded many times. The J gene is TRBJ1-5, the V gene TRBV7-2; possibly TRBD1 for D (5 bases). The V end lost 4 bases, the J end lost 5 bases, and 12 bases lay between the germline ends. The V gene's germline CDR1 is SGHTA and CDR2 FQGNSA. The CDR3 is made up of 14 amino acids. CDR3 bases: TGTGCCAGCAGCTCCCAGGGAGGGGATCAGCCCCAGCATTTT. Translated, it gives CASSSQGGDQPQHF. The entire variable domain, with the rest obtained from reference TRBV7-2 and TRBJ1-5, is as follows: GAGVSQSPSNKVTEKGKDVELRCDPISGHTALYWYRQSLGQGLEFLIYFQGNSAPDKSGLPSDRFSAERTGGSVSTLTIQRTQQEDSAVYLCASSSQGGDQPQHFGDGTRLSIL.

Many counts were recorded for this clonotype. The chain couples TRBV13 to TRBJ2-2; D is possibly TRBD1 or TRBD2 (6 bases each). The CDR3 has 15 amino acids. Trimming took off 8 bases at V and 3 bases at J, with 16 bases between the two ends. Germline V gene lookup returns CDR1 PRHDT and CDR2 FYEKMQ (reference sequence). The CDR3: CASCLSGAYTGELFF. CDR3 coding DNA: TGTGCCAGCTGTTTGTCGGGGGCCTACACCGGGGAGCTGTTTTTT. The variable domain in full, with the rest retrieved from reference TRBV13 and TRBJ2-2, is AAGVIQSPRHLIKEKRETATLKCYPIPRHDTVYWYQQGPGQDPQFLISFYEKMQSDKGSIPDRFSAQQFSDYHSELNMSSLELGDSALYFCASCLSGAYTGELFFGEGSRLTVL.

This clonotype was found a few times. The CDR3 carries no conserved terminal phenylalanine or tryptophan, so it likely arises from a read error. The CDR3 coding sequence is TGCGCCAGCAGTGGTGGGGACAGATCTTTCTACGAGCAGTACTCC. Its translation is CASSGGDRSFYEQYS. This chain links TRBV5-1 with TRBJ2-7; 7 bases are shared with TRBD1. Germline CDR1 reads SGHRS; CDR2 reads YFSETQ. The CDR3 has 15 residues. V trimming: 5 bases; J trimming: 3 bases; junction bases outside the gene matches: 11.